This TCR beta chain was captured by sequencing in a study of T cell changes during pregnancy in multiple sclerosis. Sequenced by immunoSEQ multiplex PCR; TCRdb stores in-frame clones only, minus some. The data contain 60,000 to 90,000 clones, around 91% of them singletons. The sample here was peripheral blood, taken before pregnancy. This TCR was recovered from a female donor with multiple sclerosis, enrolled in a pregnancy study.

The CDR3 nucleotides are TGTGCCACTCAAGACCGGGACAGGGGGCTCTATGGCTACACCTTC. Translation gives CATQDRDRGLYGYTF. This rearrangement joins TRBV10-3 to TRBJ1-2; 12 bases are a match to TRBD1. Germline V gives CDR1 ENHRY, CDR2 SYGVKD. The CDR3 runs to 15 residues. V was clipped by 10 bases and J by 4 bases; unmatched bases: 10.